One and the same sample provided the 26 T cell receptor beta chains below, sequenced in a study of shared clonotypes between healthy human individuals. Only CD45RO-negative cells positively selected for CCR7 counted as naive CD8 cells, so terminally differentiated effector memory CD45RA+ cells were excluded. This table comes from immunoSEQ multiplex PCR, and its TCRdb copy is limited to in-frame clones, with some not included. This sample has just over 2,000,000 clones, with roughly 94% found just once. Sequenced input: naive CD8+ T cells sorted from blood. The receptors come from a man younger than 35 in good health.

The chain combines TRBV19 with TRBJ2-2, with 9 bases that match TRBD1. J gave up 0 bases and V 4 bases, and 9 bases lay outside the gene matches. CDR1 and CDR2 from the germline V gene are LNHDA and SQIVND (reference sequence). CDR3 length: 18 amino acids. The CDR3 nucleotides read TGTGCCAGTAGTAGACCGTTACAGGGGGCCCCGAACACCGGGGAGCTGTTTTTT. Translated: CASSRPLQGAPNTGELFF.

The J gene is TRBJ2-1, the V gene TRBV28; D may be TRBD2 (7 bases). The CDR3 contains 16 residues. Germline V gene sequence: CDR1 MDHEN, CDR2 SYDVKM. Trimming removed 4 bases from V and 5 bases from J, with 18 bases in between. CDR3 DNA: TGTGCCAGCAGTTCGCGGGGGCTCACTGGGGACAATGAGCAGTTCTTC. Its protein is CASSSRGLTGDNEQFF.

The chain recombines TRBV7-9 with TRBJ2-3, with no clear D. The germline V and J ends were trimmed by 5 bases and 4 bases, with 16 bases remaining between them. CDR1 and CDR2 from the germline V gene are SEHNR and FQNEAQ (reference sequence). The CDR3 runs to 15 residues. In nucleotides, the CDR3 is TGTGCCAGCAGCGATATGGGTCTAGAATCAGATACGCAGTATTTT. This encodes CASSDMGLESDTQYF.

In nucleotides, the CDR3 is TGTGCCAGCAGTGAAGCGGGTTGGGATGAGCAGTTCTTC. This sequence encodes CASSEAGWDEQFF. This chain connects TRBV6-1 to TRBJ2-1; no clear D. The CDR3 extends over 13 amino acids. The V end lost 0 bases, the J end lost 8 bases, and 8 bases lay between the germline ends. Germline V lookup: CDR1 MNHNS, CDR2 SASEGT.

This clone was found once. This chain uses TRBV7-9 with TRBJ1-1; D is unclear. The CDR3 has 11 amino acids. V gave up 2 bases and J gave up 10 bases, with 8 bases separating them. The germline CDR1 and CDR2 sequences are SEHNR and FQNEAQ (reference sequence). The CDR3 DNA sequence: TGTGCCAGCAGCTTATCTGAGGCAGCTTTCTTT. This codes for CASSLSEAAFF. The full variable domain, in which reference TRBV7-9 and TRBJ1-1 provide the parts outside the CDR3, is DTGVSQNPRHKITKRGQNVTFRCDPISEHNRLYWYRQTLGQGPEFLTYFQNEAQLEKSRLLSDRFSAERPKGSFSTLEIQRTEQGDSAMYLCASSLSEAAFFGQGTRLTVV.

The chain carries TRBV7-6 and TRBJ2-5; the match to TRBD2 covers 9 bases. V dropped 5 bases and J dropped 4; count of bases not matched to a gene: 17. CDR1 and CDR2 (germline): SGHVS, FNYEAQ. This CDR3 is 18 amino acids long. In nucleotides, the CDR3 is TGTGCCAGCAGCGTTAAGGACGGTCGGCGGGAGGGCCGAGAGACCCAGTACTTC. Translated, it gives CASSVKDGRREGRETQYF.

The chain links TRBV9 to TRBJ2-1, with 8 nucleotides matching TRBD2. Per germline, CDR1 SGDLS and CDR2 YYNGEE. The V gene end was trimmed by 0 bases and the J gene end by 10 bases; junction bases not matched to a gene: 3. The CDR3 consists of 13 residues. CDR3 nucleotides: TGTGCCAGCAGCGTAGGAGCGGGAGTGGAGCAGTTCTTC. Translated: CASSVGAGVEQFF.

This clone was recorded once. V and J are TRBV7-9 and TRBJ2-7; the D gene could be TRBD1 or TRBD2 (5 bases each). Germline-derived CDR1 and CDR2 are SEHNR and FQNEAQ (reference sequence). V lost 5 bases, J lost 3 bases, and 20 bases lay in between. The CDR3 is made up of 16 amino acids. DNA of the CDR3: TGTGCCAGCAGCCCTTCCGGCAGGGAGATTTTCTACGAGCAGTACTTC. Translated, it gives CASSPSGREIFYEQYF.

This clone was counted once. This chain uses TRBV7-2 with TRBJ2-1; 7 nucleotides line up with TRBD2. Germline trimming cut 4 bases from V and 4 bases from J; bases unmatched to any gene: 7. CDR1 is SGHTA, CDR2 FQGNSA, per germline. CDR3 length equals 15 residues. The CDR3 coding sequence is TGTGCCAGCAGCTCTCTCGGGGGGTCGTACAATGAGCAGTTCTTC. Encoded protein: CASSSLGGSYNEQFF.

This sequence joins TRBV30 and TRBJ1-1; 8 positions agree with TRBD1. With 3 bases clipped from V and 5 bases from J, the junction kept 11 bases outside the gene matches. The CDR3 consists of 15 residues. Germline-derived CDR1 and CDR2 are GTSNPN and SVGIG (reference sequence). The CDR3 DNA is TGTGCCTGGAGCGAGAGAACAGGGGGTTGGACTGAAGCTTTCTTT. Amino acids: CAWSERTGGWTEAFF.

The rearrangement uses TRBV7-9 and TRBJ1-3; possibly TRBD1 for D (5 bases). Germline-derived CDR1 and CDR2 are SEHNR and FQNEAQ (reference sequence). V was trimmed by 10 bases and J by 0 bases, leaving 13 bases between them. The CDR3 spans 14 residues. CDR3 in DNA: TGTGCCACCGGGGGAGAACCCTCTGGAAACACCATATATTTT. It is translated as CATGGEPSGNTIYF.

The chain carries TRBV4-3 and TRBJ2-2, with D maybe TRBD1 (6 bases). This CDR3 is 16 amino acids long. CDR1 and CDR2 (germline): LGHNA, YSLEER. The germline V and J ends were trimmed by 0 bases and 0 bases, with 8 bases remaining between them. DNA for the CDR3: TGCGCCAGCAGCCAAGATACAGGGACGAACACCGGGGAGCTGTTTTTT. It is translated as CASSQDTGTNTGELFF.

The rearrangement joins TRBV4-3 to TRBJ2-3; D is possibly TRBD2 (5 bases). The V end lost 3 bases, the J end lost 4 bases, and 17 bases lay between the germline ends. The CDR3 runs to 16 residues. CDR1 is LGHNA and CDR2 is YSLEER in the germline V gene. The CDR3 region is CASSHPSGEGPDTQYF. Here the CDR3 DNA reads TGCGCCAGCAGCCACCCCAGCGGAGAGGGCCCAGATACGCAGTATTTT.

The genes are TRBV19 and TRBJ1-2; 8 positions agree with TRBD1. Unmatched junction bases numbered 12, after V lost 4 bases and J lost 8 bases. The CDR3 has 15 residues. Germline values: CDR1 LNHDA, CDR2 SQIVND (reference sequence). DNA for the CDR3: TGTGCCAGTAGTAACGCGGCAGGGGGCATGGAAGGCTACACCTTC. Protein sequence: CASSNAAGGMEGYTF. Complete variable domain (other parts from reference TRBV19 and TRBJ1-2): DGGITQSPKYLFRKEGQNVTLSCEQNLNHDAMYWYRQDPGQGLRLIYYSQIVNDFQKGDIAEGYSVSREKKESFPLTVTSAQKNPTAFYLCASSNAAGGMEGYTFGSGTRLTVV.

The chain combines TRBV14 with TRBJ1-1; D possibly corresponds to TRBD1 (6 bases). This CDR3 spans 13 amino acids. Looked up from germline, CDR1 is SGHDN and CDR2 is FVKESK. V dropped 8 bases and J dropped 2 bases, with 12 bases sitting between them. CDR3 amino acids: CASRIQGNTEAFF. CDR3 DNA sequence: TGTGCCAGCCGTATACAGGGAAACACTGAAGCTTTCTTT.

In the case of this clone: Different DNA sequences within this sample yield the same CDR3. J is TRBJ1-1 and V is TRBV19; 9 nucleotides match TRBD1. Germline lookup yields CDR1 LNHDA and CDR2 SQIVND (reference sequence). V lost 1 base, J lost 4 bases, and 4 bases stayed unmatched. This CDR3 contains 15 residues. As DNA, the CDR3 is TGTGCCAGTAGTATAGGAACAGGGGGCTTCACTGAAGCTTTCTTT. This gives the protein CASSIGTGGFTEAFF.

This chain links TRBV6-5 with TRBJ2-2; possible D gene TRBD2, 7 bases. The ends were cut back, 4 bases at V and 6 bases at J, with 12 bases in the middle. The germline V gene has CDR1 MNHEY and CDR2 SVGAGI. This CDR3 is built from 14 residues. This CDR3 reads CASSSWEGAGELFF. The CDR3 nucleotides are TGTGCCAGCAGTTCGTGGGAGGGGGCCGGGGAGCTGTTTTTT.

Only one count was recorded for this clone. Other nucleotide sequences in the sample specify the same CDR3. The chain employs TRBV4-1 and TRBJ2-7, with a weak D call TRBD1 (6 bases). This CDR3 is built from 13 residues. Per the germline V gene, CDR1 is MGHRA and CDR2 is YSYEKL. Trimming cost V 4 bases and J 4 bases, with 11 bases left between them. The CDR3 sequence is CASSLKQGYEQYF. DNA for the CDR3: TGCGCCAGCAGCCTAAAACAGGGTTACGAGCAGTACTTC.

The J gene is TRBJ2-7, the V gene TRBV27; possibly TRBD2 for D (6 bases). Germline V gives CDR1 MNHEY, CDR2 SMNVEV (reference sequence). The CDR3 extends over 15 amino acids. The ends were cut back, 5 bases at V and 3 bases at J, with 17 bases in the middle. The CDR3 region is CASSPGTDYVYEQYF. The CDR3 DNA reads TGTGCCAGCAGTCCAGGGACTGATTATGTCTACGAGCAGTACTTC.

The gene calls are TRBV11-2 and TRBJ2-3; D is possibly TRBD1 or TRBD2 (5 bases each). Trimming shortened V by 2 bases and J by 10 bases, and 16 bases separated the two germline ends. CDR1 is SGHAT, CDR2 FQNNGV, per germline. This CDR3 is 14 amino acids long. The CDR3 nucleotides are TGTGCCAGCAGCTTAATTGAGGCTCCGGGGCCGCAGTATTTT. As protein: CASSLIEAPGPQYF.

The chain uses TRBV6-1 and TRBJ2-1; 7 bases match TRBD2. The V gene's germline CDR1 is MNHNS and CDR2 SASEGT. This CDR3 is built from 17 residues. With V trimmed by 2 bases and J by 1 base, 8 bases remained unmatched. For the CDR3, the DNA is TGTGCCAGCAGTGAACTCGTTGGCGGGGGATCCTACAATGAGCAGTTCTTC. This translates into CASSELVGGGSYNEQFF.

This chain joins TRBV29-1 and TRBJ1-4; D is unclear. The germline V and J ends were trimmed by 1 base and 0 bases, with 6 bases remaining between them. The germline V gene encodes CDR1 SQVTM and CDR2 ANQGSEA. CDR3 length equals 14 residues. This chain's CDR3 is CSVEARATNEKLFF. The DNA of the CDR3 is TGCAGCGTTGAAGCTCGGGCAACTAATGAAAAACTGTTTTTT.

The chain joins TRBV14 to TRBJ2-7; D remains unclear. The CDR3 sequence is 12 residues long. V was shortened by 7 bases and J by 2 bases, with 9 bases between the two germline ends. Germline V lookup: CDR1 SGHDN, CDR2 FVKESK. The CDR3 bases are TGTGCCAGCACTGACAACACCTACGAGCAGTACTTC. Translating it yields CASTDNTYEQYF.

This clone occurred a few times. This specimen includes other DNA sequences encoding the same CDR3. This chain joins TRBV27 and TRBJ1-5; no clear D gene. This CDR3 contains 13 residues. Looked up from germline, CDR1 is MNHEY and CDR2 is SMNVEV (reference sequence). Between the trimmed V and J ends, which lost 2 bases and 1 base, there was a span of 3 bases. The CDR3 coding sequence is TGTGCCAGCAGTTTAGGAAGCAATCAGCCCCAGCATTTT. Residues: CASSLGSNQPQHF.

The rearrangement uses TRBV2 and TRBJ1-2; D unclear. Trimming took 2 bases from V and 0 from J, leaving 4 bases between them. Germline lookup yields CDR1 SNHLY and CDR2 FYNNEI. The CDR3 totals 13 residues. The CDR3 DNA sequence: TGTGCCAGCAGTGAAAACCCTAACTATGGCTACACCTTC. Translated, it gives CASSENPNYGYTF.

V usage is TRBV30 and J usage is TRBJ1-1; a weak D match, TRBD1 (5 bases). The CDR3 runs 14 residues. CDR1 GTSNPN and CDR2 SVGIG come from the germline V gene (reference sequence). V dropped 0 bases and J dropped 6 bases, with 14 bases sitting between them. Here the CDR3 DNA reads TGTGCCTGGAGTGTATTTACGGGGCTCGCTGAAGCTTTCTTT. Encoded protein: CAWSVFTGLAEAFF.